These 16 T cell receptor beta chains were all obtained from the same sample, sequenced in a study of cytomegalovirus exposure and HLA in healthy donors. Researchers ran the PCR with 60 Vbeta and 13 Jbeta primers. TCRdb's copy holds only in-frame clones and misses some; the assay was immunoSEQ multiplex PCR. The sample consists of more than 75,000 clones, about 68% of them appearing once. The sample was PBMCs. The source is a man aged 35 to 55 in good health and CMV-seropositive.

Comment on this clone: At one boundary the junction diverges from the germline segment, which might be a read error. The genes are TRBV7-9 and TRBJ2-7; weak D call: TRBD2 (5 bases). The CDR3 has 16 residues. Germline CDR1 reads SEHNR; CDR2 reads FQNEAQ (reference sequence). CDR3 sequence (DNA): TGTTCCAGCAGCTCCCCCGGACTTCCTATATCCTACGAGCAGTACTTC. As protein: CSSSSPGLPISYEQYF.

V gene TRBV14 combines with J gene TRBJ1-3; possibly TRBD1 for D (5 bases). V gave up 5 bases and J gave up 0 bases, with 14 bases separating them. CDR1 is SGHDN and CDR2 is FVKESK in the germline V gene. The CDR3 has 16 residues. CDR3 sequence: CASSTRTFSSGNTIYF. As DNA, the CDR3 is TGTGCCAGCAGCACCCGGACATTTAGCTCTGGAAACACCATATATTTT.

This sequence joins TRBV30 and TRBJ2-3; 9 positions agree with TRBD2. CDR1 and CDR2 from the germline V gene are GTSNPN and SVGIG (reference sequence). CDR3 length: 15 amino acids. The ends lost 0 bases at V and 3 bases at J; junction bases unmatched: 4. In nucleotides, the CDR3 is TGTGCCTGGAGTGTTGGCGGGGGGGAAACAGATACGCAGTATTTT. Encoded protein: CAWSVGGGETDTQYF. Looking up the rest from reference TRBV30 and TRBJ2-3 gives the full variable domain: SQTIHQWPATLVQPVGSPLSLECTVEGTSNPNLYWYRQAAGRGLQLLFYSVGIGQISSEVPQNLSASRPQDRQFILSSKKLLLSDSGFYLCAWSVGGGETDTQYFGPGTRLTVL.

The V gene is TRBV13, the J gene TRBJ2-5, with TRBD2 identical over 7 bases. Per germline, CDR1 PRHDT and CDR2 FYEKMQ (reference sequence). The V gene end was trimmed by 3 bases and the J gene end by 3 bases; junction bases not matched to a gene: 4. This CDR3 is 14 amino acids long. CDR3 nucleotide sequence: TGTGCCAGCAGCTTCCGGGGGGTGGAAGAGACCCAGTACTTC. Translation gives CASSFRGVEETQYF. Supplemented by reference TRBV13 and TRBJ2-5, the full variable domain reads AAGVIQSPRHLIKEKRETATLKCYPIPRHDTVYWYQQGPGQDPQFLISFYEKMQSDKGSIPDRFSAQQFSDYHSELNMSSLELGDSALYFCASSFRGVEETQYFGPGTRLLVL.

This chain links TRBV5-1 with TRBJ1-5; TRBD1 matches at 12 bases. With V trimmed by 4 bases and J by 3 bases, 8 bases remained unmatched. The germline CDR1 and CDR2 sequences are SGHRS and YFSETQ. The CDR3 is 17 amino acids. DNA for the CDR3: TGCGCCAGCAGCATCGGGACAGGGGGCGACGCCAATCAGCCCCAGCATTTT. Translating gives CASSIGTGGDANQPQHF.

The chain employs TRBV6-5 and TRBJ2-7, with a weak D call TRBD1 (6 bases). Per germline, CDR1 MNHEY and CDR2 SVGAGI. The length of the CDR3 is 15 residues. V lost 6 bases and J lost 2, with 17 bases in between. CDR3 in amino acids: CASSNTGFSTYEQYF. In DNA, the CDR3 is TGTGCCAGCAGCAATACAGGGTTTAGTACCTACGAGCAGTACTTC.

CDR3 amino acids: CAWSGDRGGSNQPQHF. In DNA, the CDR3 is TGTGCCTGGAGTGGGGACAGGGGAGGAAGCAATCAGCCCCAGCATTTT. The chain joins TRBV30 to TRBJ1-5; 10 bases are shared with TRBD1. There are 16 residues in the CDR3. Unmatched junction bases numbered 4, after V lost 1 base and J lost 1 base. Germline assignment: CDR1 GTSNPN and CDR2 SVGIG (reference sequence).

This clone was detected once. The CDR3 nucleotides read TGTGCCTGGAGGAGAACAGGGGGTTCAGGGACTGAAGCTTTCTTT. Protein sequence: CAWRRTGGSGTEAFF. The V and J genes are TRBV30 and TRBJ1-1; 8 positions match TRBD1. The CDR3 spans 15 residues. Germline V lookup: CDR1 GTSNPN, CDR2 SVGIG (reference sequence). J lost 5 bases, V lost 3 bases, and 11 bases had no gene match. The complete variable domain, with remaining parts taken from reference TRBV30 and TRBJ1-1, reads SQTIHQWPATLVQPVGSPLSLECTVEGTSNPNLYWYRQAAGRGLQLLFYSVGIGQISSEVPQNLSASRPQDRQFILSSKKLLLSDSGFYLCAWRRTGGSGTEAFFGQGTRLTVV.

Here the CDR3 DNA reads TGTGCCAGCAGCGTCCTAGTGTCCGGGGAGCTGTTTTTT. Its protein is CASSVLVSGELFF. This chain links TRBV5-8 with TRBJ2-2; no definite D call. Trimming shortened V by 4 bases and J by 6 bases, and 10 bases separated the two germline ends. The germline CDR1 and CDR2 sequences are SGHTS and YDEGEE. The CDR3 is 13 amino acids. The variable domain in full, with the rest retrieved from reference TRBV5-8 and TRBJ2-2, is EAGVTQSPTHLIKTRGQQATLRCSPISGHTSVYWYQQALGLGLQFLLWYDEGEERNRGNFPPRFSGRQFPNYSSELNVNALELEDSALYLCASSVLVSGELFFGEGSRLTVL.

V is TRBV28 and J is TRBJ1-2, with no clear D. Germline loops: CDR1 MDHEN, CDR2 SYDVKM. Trimming shortened V by 10 bases and J by 2 bases, and 14 bases separated the two germline ends. CDR3 length: 13 amino acids. The CDR3 spells CAIASPGNYGYTF. In DNA form, the CDR3 reads TGTGCCATTGCAAGTCCGGGGAACTATGGCTACACCTTC.

This clone was recorded once. This sequence joins TRBV14 and TRBJ2-1; TRBD2 matches 10 bases. The CDR3 is 14 amino acids. With 7 bases clipped from V and 14 bases from J, the junction kept 14 bases outside the gene matches. From germline, CDR1 is SGHDN and CDR2 FVKESK. The CDR3 spells CASTPRGTTSGKFF. The CDR3 coding sequence is TGTGCCAGCACCCCTAGGGGGACCACTAGCGGGAAGTTCTTC. Full variable domain (missing parts from reference TRBV14 and TRBJ2-1): EAGVTQFPSHSVIEKGQTVTLRCDPISGHDNLYWYRRVMGKEIKFLLHFVKESKQDESGMPNNRFLAERTGGTYSTLKVQPAELEDSGVYFCASTPRGTTSGKFFGPGTRLTVL.

This clone was counted only a few times. The genes are TRBV5-1 and TRBJ2-7; 9 nucleotides agree with TRBD2. Germline-derived CDR1 and CDR2 are SGHRS and YFSETQ. The CDR3 is made up of 15 amino acids. V dropped 4 bases and J dropped 5; count of bases not matched to a gene: 10. CDR3 residues: CASSGGVVAGDEQYF. CDR3 in DNA: TGCGCCAGCAGCGGGGGGGTGGTAGCGGGAGACGAGCAGTACTTC.

Note on this clone: Other DNA variants within this sample encode the same CDR3. The CDR3 loop reads CATSRDRGSYEQYF. DNA for the CDR3: TGTGCCACCAGCAGAGACAGGGGATCCTACGAGCAGTACTTC. The chain is built from TRBV15 and TRBJ2-7; a possible D gene is TRBD1 (6 bases). The CDR3 totals 14 residues. The V gene lost 0 bases and the J gene lost 1 base, with 7 bases spanning the gap. Germline assignment: CDR1 LNHNV and CDR2 YYDKDF (reference sequence).

This clone was counted a single time. The chain recombines TRBV27 with TRBJ1-1, with D possibly being TRBD1 (6 bases). The V end lost 7 bases, the J end lost 3 bases, and 21 bases lay between the germline ends. Germline V gives CDR1 MNHEY, CDR2 SMNVEV (reference sequence). CDR3 length: 16 residues. CDR3 sequence reads: CASISSRGARDTEAFF. CDR3 DNA: TGTGCCAGCATCTCATCTCGGGGGGCACGGGACACTGAAGCTTTCTTT.

This clone was seen just once. The CDR3 loop reads CASSFPLAGAGDEQFF. In nucleotides, the CDR3 is TGTGCCAGCAGCTTCCCCCTAGCGGGAGCGGGAGATGAGCAGTTCTTC. The chain employs TRBV5-4 and TRBJ2-1; 10 bases line up with TRBD2. Germline CDR1 reads SGHNT; CDR2 reads YYREEE (reference sequence). The CDR3 covers 16 residues. The V segment lost 2 bases and the J segment 8 bases; nucleotides outside the gene matches: 10.

This clone was detected a few times. The chain is built from TRBV18 and TRBJ1-5, with a weak D call TRBD1 (5 bases). Germline V gene data show CDR1 as KGHSH and CDR2 as LQKENI. V shed 6 bases and J shed 6 bases, with 15 bases lying between them. The CDR3 runs 14 residues. The CDR3 protein is CASSLTDSSQPQHF. The CDR3 DNA is TGTGCCAGCTCTTTGACCGACAGCTCTCAGCCCCAGCATTTT.